The 10 T cell receptor beta chains given below trace back to one sample, sequenced in a study of T cells in Graves' hyperthyroidism and ophthalmopathy. RNA transcripts were the template for amplifying TCR beta CDR3 regions. Using the HTBI primer set, a first-round RT-PCR was run on the TCR CDR3. TCRdb re-analysed the multiplex PCR reads in MiXCR, keeping a single row per CDR3 protein. The sample contains 450,000 to 500,000 distinct CDR3 sequences, approximately 23% of which appear only once. Input material: blood. All receptors derive from a woman aged 70-85 years with Graves' ophthalmopathy.

As for this clonotype: One junction end does not reproduce the germline sequence, and a read error may be involved. The chain links TRBV7-2 to TRBJ1-5, with 11 bases aligning to TRBD1. CDR3 length: 16 residues. Germline CDR1 reads SGHTA; CDR2 reads FQGNSA. CDR3 DNA: TGCGCCAGCAGCCTAGGGACAGGGGGTGGAAATCAGCCCCAGCATTTT. Amino acids: CASSLGTGGGNQPQHF.

In its sample, this clonotype was seen a few times. V usage is TRBV28 and J usage is TRBJ1-4; TRBD1 agrees at 12 bases. The CDR3 is made up of 16 amino acids. Trimming cost V 8 bases and J 8 bases; bases outside gene matches: 12. Germline CDR1 reads MDHEN; CDR2 reads SYDVKM. The CDR3 DNA sequence: TGTGCCAGCCTAGCCGGGACAGGGGGCCCCTTCGAAAAACTGTTTTTT. It encodes CASLAGTGGPFEKLFF.

J is TRBJ2-7 and V is TRBV5-1; D remains unclear. The CDR3 is made up of 13 amino acids. The V gene lost 0 bases and the J gene lost 5 bases, with 9 bases spanning the gap. CDR1 SGHRS and CDR2 YFSETQ come from the germline V gene. The CDR3 protein is CASSLAAKDEQYF. In DNA, the CDR3 is TGCGCCAGCAGCTTGGCCGCCAAGGACGAGCAGTACTTC.

This chain connects TRBV4-1 to TRBJ2-1, with TRBD2 matching over 9 bases. V lost 4 bases, J lost 5 bases, and 3 bases stayed unmatched. The CDR3 has 14 residues. Germline values: CDR1 MGHRA, CDR2 YSYEKL. The chain's CDR3 is CASSRTSEHNEQFF. CDR3 nucleotides: TGCGCCAGCAGCCGGACTAGCGAACACAATGAGCAGTTCTTC.

Regarding this clonotype: Possible read error: a much larger clone is one base away. The genes are TRBV12-3 or TRBV12-4 and TRBJ2-7; D is possibly TRBD2 (5 bases). The CDR3 is made up of 13 amino acids. This CDR3 reads CASSWTGSYGQYF. The CDR3 nucleotides read TGTGCCAGCAGTTGGACGGGGTCCTACGGGCAGTACTTC.

This clonotype came up many times. This chain connects TRBV7-2 to TRBJ2-1; 13 bases map to TRBD2. The ends lost 1 base at V and 7 bases at J; junction bases unmatched: 4. The CDR3 consists of 16 residues. The V gene's germline CDR1 is SGHTA and CDR2 FQGNSA. The CDR3 bases are TGTGCCAGCAGCTTAGACGGACTAGCGGGAGTGAATGAGCAGTTCTTC. It translates to CASSLDGLAGVNEQFF.

The chain links TRBV3-1 to TRBJ2-7; D uncertain. V dropped 4 bases and J dropped 5 bases, with 9 bases sitting between them. Germline V lookup: CDR1 LGHDT, CDR2 YNNKEL (reference sequence). This CDR3 spans 12 amino acids. CDR3 coding DNA: TGTGCCAGCAGCCCCGGACGTGACGAGCAGTACTTC. Its protein product is CASSPGRDEQYF.

This clonotype occurred many times. The rearrangement joins TRBV10-3 to TRBJ2-7, with 10 positions matching TRBD2. This CDR3 is built from 15 residues. V shed 2 bases and J 6 bases; nucleotides not matched to a gene: 7. Looked up from germline, CDR1 is ENHRY and CDR2 is SYGVKD. The CDR3 protein is CAISEKAGGPGEQYF. CDR3 DNA sequence: TGTGCCATCAGTGAGAAAGCGGGAGGGCCAGGCGAGCAGTACTTC.

This clonotype was seen a few times. The chain uses TRBV28 and TRBJ1-5; D not certain. The V and J ends lost 5 bases and 3 bases respectively, with 23 bases between them. Germline V gene lookup returns CDR1 MDHEN and CDR2 SYDVKM. The CDR3 sequence is 18 residues long. The CDR3 protein is CASSPFSLRKLHNQPQHF. The CDR3 bases are TGTGCCAGCAGTCCATTCTCTTTGCGGAAGCTCCACAATCAGCCCCAGCATTTT.

The chain has TRBV11-1 and TRBJ1-4; a possible D gene is TRBD1 (6 bases). Germline V CDR1 and CDR2: SGHAT, FQDESV (reference sequence). V dropped 3 bases and J dropped 5 bases, with 16 bases sitting between them. This CDR3 has 16 amino acids. The CDR3: CASSFLPGHLNEKLFF. CDR3 sequence (DNA): TGTGCCAGCAGCTTCCTCCCGGGACACCTAAATGAAAAACTGTTTTTT.